The source of this TCR beta chain is a study of tumor and adjacent non-tumor tissue in lung cancer. Study at large: The cohort had 12 to 13 adenocarcinoma, 2 squamous cell and 1 small cell patients.

With respect to this clonotype: Sequence at one end of the junction differs from germline and may be a read error.

A modified ARM-PCR protocol with three rounds of nested PCR amplified TCRbeta. TCRdb fed the multiplex PCR reads into MiXCR, producing one record per CDR3 protein. The sample shows about 75,000 distinct CDR3 sequences, 77% of them seen only once. The CDR3 loop spans 14 amino acids. Germline CDR1 is MNHNY and CDR2 is SVGAGI (reference sequence). RNA was extracted from bulk tissue without any cell sorting. Sequenced sample: lung tumor tissue. This clonotype was obtained from a woman between 50 and 59 years old with non-small cell lung cancer. The chain joins TRBV6-6 to TRBJ2-7; 7 nucleotides align to TRBD2. DNA for the CDR3: TGTGCCATCAGCAGGGAGGGAGGCGGGTACGAGCAGTATTTC. Encoded protein: CAISREGGGYEQYF.